A single T cell receptor beta chain is shown here with its context. Its specificity is unknown. Unique molecular identifiers were attached to individual cDNA molecules. One entry per CDR3 protein, called by TCRdb with MiXCR from the 5' RACE reads. Here the sample spans approximately 37,000 distinct CDR3 sequences, 7.9% being singletons. These data belong to a study of early T cells in non-severe SARS-CoV-2 infection. In the study overall: The sequenced material was bulk RNA from unsorted whole blood, and its chains were unpaired.

Points from the study as a whole: The study's VDJdb matching favored anti-spike CD8 responses and missed private and CD4 specificities.

The origin of this receptor is an adult who was a healthcare worker with PCR-confirmed SARS-CoV-2 infection or an uninfected control (not recorded which). The material sequenced was whole blood, taken at baseline.

In nucleotides, the CDR3 is TGCGCCAGCAGCCAAGAAGGACAGGGGGCGGGTTCACCCCTCCACTTT. Encoded protein: CASSQEGQGAGSPLHF. The chain is built from TRBV4-1 and TRBJ1-6; 11 positions match TRBD1. With 0 bases clipped from V and 9 bases from J, the junction kept 4 bases outside the gene matches. CDR1 MGHRA and CDR2 YSYEKL come from the germline V gene. This CDR3 spans 16 amino acids.